The present TCR beta chain was sequenced within a study of shared clonotypes between healthy human individuals (dated by TCRdb to between 2020 and 2021). Turning to the overall study: The cohort comprised a couple of women and a few men aged 18 to 49 years. For each donor, CD4 naive and CD4 memory were each run on three plates, CD8 naive on two plates, and CD8 memory on one plate. Blood TCR repertoires of about five healthy adults were deeply sequenced to estimate repertoire size and the extent of clonotype sharing between individuals. Different laboratories and diverse techniques were used to prepare libraries and sequence TCR repertoires, to increase sequencing depth and limit assay-specific biases. Leukapheresis yielded between about 0.94 and 9 billion PBMCs per donor.

With respect to this clone: Its cognate antigen has yet to be identified. No clone much larger than this one lies a single base away; base qualities are absent. This sample also contains other DNA sequences that code for the same CDR3.

Beyond this particular receptor, the publication reports: Based on pairwise subsampling, the degree of clonotype sharing among donors was expected to be affected by sequencing depth. When several donors were compared, the shared fraction of clonotypes was about 5.2% for naive CD4, about 4% for naive CD8, more than 2% for memory CD4, and approximately 0.4% for memory CD8. Because the study included a small number of donors, the genetic and exposure-history diversity represented was limited. Sampling was limited to blood, and TCR repertoires in tissue likely differ from TCR repertoires in blood. Compared with non-shared clonotypes, the clonotypes found in all four sorted-subset donors had higher generation probabilities. Estimated clonotype richness was generally larger for naive than for memory subsets. Rarefaction of sorted-subset datasets indicated incomplete sequencing despite the large sequencing depth.

CD8 naive samples consisted of CD45RO-negative cells that were positively selected for CCR7, yielding a CD45RA+CCR7+ population without TemRA cells. The donors were healthy, HIV-negative adults with no recently reported acute infections or vaccinations. Every donor was a Caucasian adult residing in Nashville, Tennessee, USA. Blood was obtained by leukapheresis, after which PBMCs were separated by Ficoll-Histopaque density gradient centrifugation and cryopreserved in liquid nitrogen vapor phase. Purity and quantity of every magnetically sorted T cell population were checked by analytical flow cytometry. Genomic DNA was isolated from every sorted fraction and measured by UV absorbance on a Nanodrop 2000c. Looking up the germline V gene (reference sequence) yields CDR1 MNHEY and CDR2 SMNVEV. The CDR3 has 14 amino acids, counting the end cysteine and phenylalanine. Solely the CDR3 DNA is kept, with 42 bases framed from the first base. V is trimmed back by 6 bases and J by 3 bases, and the junction contains 2 bases that no gene match accounts for.

TCR CDR3 regions were amplified from genomic DNA by multiplex PCR using the deep immunoSEQ assay. For each cell subset, the extracted genomic DNA was distributed evenly across all wells of several immunoSEQ 96-well plates, and each plate served as one replicate. For sorted subsets, 200 to 250 ng of genomic DNA, equivalent to tens of thousands of T cell genomes, went into each replicate PCR. The purified libraries were quantified using a Qubit 3.0 fluorometer, sized with a Bioanalyzer 2100, and then quantified again using the KAPA Library Quantification kit. A separate single-read 150-cycle Illumina NextSeq 550 flow cell was used to sequence each immunoSEQ 96-well plate. In the paper's pipeline: Because the immunoSEQ output held only junctional sequences and lacked quality scores, the filtering could not match the filtering applied to full-length reads. Sequences were annotated with PyIR, a Python wrapper for IgBLAST v1.9, using IMGT germline references to assign V/J genes and CDR3. Reads were filtered out if the reads had weak V/J assignments (E-value above 1e-6), no CDR3, stop codons, out-of-frame junctions, or ambiguous translated residues. V3J clonotypes were defined as sequences sharing an identical inferred V gene, J gene, and CDR3 amino acid sequence. Percentage overlap between repertoires was calculated by dividing the number of shared unique clonotypes by the size of the smaller repertoire. Repertoire richness was assessed with RTK rarefaction, the Chao1 estimator, and Recon v2.1 estimates of unobserved clonotypes. Generation probabilities were computed with OLGA for all TCRbeta clonotypes obtained by the gDNA method from several donors. Entries here come from immuneACCESS through TCRdb and include only in-frame sequences with V and J called. Some clones fail to appear in such tables; in the studies checked, an unresolved V gene covers under half of the shortfall, and the cause of the remainder is unknown. The DNA gave D and trimming, while V, J and clone size come from that table. In this sample the table shows approximately 2,000,000 clones, 90% to 95% of which occur a single time. Together, the top ten hold around 1.8% of the sample.

The specimen sequenced was naive CD8+ T cells from PBMCs. This specimen's cell subset or site label, per the study, means: CD45RA+CCR7+. This clonotype was obtained from a young man in good health. Some clones in this sample may be carry-over from other donors' samples. The V and J segments used are TRBV27 and TRBJ2-1, with 10 bases aligning to TRBD2. DNA sequence: TGTGCCAGCAGGCTAGCGGGAGTCTACAATGAGCAGTTCTTC. This sequence encodes CASRLAGVYNEQFF.